The clone carrying this T cell receptor (beta chain) occurred a few times. Its antigen is undetermined. These data are taken from a study of post-analysis software for immune sequencing data. Study in general: Clinical courses comprised relapsing-remitting, secondary progressive and progressive-relapsing multiple sclerosis.

The TCR beta cDNA libraries carried unique molecular identifiers. A population of about 1 to 11 million T cells gave rise to around 480,000 cDNA molecules. Using its own MiXCR run on the PCR reads, TCRdb lists one record per CDR3 protein. The sample includes about 820,000 distinct CDR3 sequences, approximately 53% seen only once; the top ten take roughly 4.4%. Study-level points and caveats: Compared against controls, patients with multiple sclerosis displayed significantly lower normalized Chao1 diversity. A few TRBV segments appeared more often in patients than in controls, and TRBV5-6, TRBV5-1 and TRBV20-1 were among these.

The germline V gene has CDR1 DFQATT and CDR2 SNEGSKA (reference sequence). With V trimmed by 5 bases and J by 4 bases, 8 bases remained unmatched. This CDR3 comprises 14 residues. The rearrangement uses TRBV20-1 and TRBJ2-7, with 10 positions matching TRBD2. This TCR came from a girl aged 10 to 17 with multiple sclerosis. Input material: blood. This CDR3 is CSASRLAGFYEQYF. CDR3 in DNA: TGCAGTGCTTCACGACTAGCGGGCTTTTACGAGCAGTACTTC.